This T cell receptor beta chain is drawn from a study of regulatory T cells in long-lasting Graves disease (dated by TCRdb to the early 2020s). With respect to the entire study: Newly diagnosed Graves' disease patients had taken antithyroid drugs for less than 3 months. The study took place in China and was registered as a clinical trial. Persistent Graves' disease patients were compared with newly diagnosed Graves' disease patients by peripheral blood TCR sequencing and RNA sequencing. TCR sequencing covered around 13 persistent and around 20 newly diagnosed Graves' disease patients, some 35 samples in total. The paper's findings and limits, for the study overall: The small sample size was acknowledged by the authors as a limitation that may reduce accuracy. A larger number of public clonotypes was shared among persistent patients (2,741) than among newly diagnosed patients (approximately 1,000). Only peripheral blood was studied, because thyroid tissue, the primary lesion, was inaccessible. Preferential use of TRBV28, TRBJ1-2 and TRBJ2-5 was observed in persistent disease, whereas TRBV20-1 and TRBJ2-1 were favored in newly diagnosed disease. Compared with newly diagnosed patients, persistent Graves' disease patients had lower TCR Shannon entropy and fewer highly expanded clones, which suggests clonal expansion. Sequencing and analysis were restricted to the TCR beta chain.

This sample's time point label indicates: newly diagnosed GD, antithyroid drugs for less than 3 months. RNA was extracted from PBMCs in TRIzol for both TCR sequencing and RNA sequencing. The diagnosis of Graves' disease was made according to American Thyroid Association guidelines. Recruitment of patients was carried out at an endocrinology department in Xi'an, China. Each patient gave 8.5 to 9.5 milliliters of peripheral blood, collected in an EDTA anticoagulant tube. Ficoll Paque Plus density gradient separation was used to isolate PBMCs, and no further T cell sorting was performed. An Agilent 2100 Bioanalyzer and agarose gel were used to assess RNA quality, and a NanoDrop 2000 was used to measure RNA concentration. This clonotype was seen at least ten times. Its antigen specificity is not known. Base qualities are not provided; no much larger clone lies one nucleotide away. Reading from cysteine to phenylalanine, the CDR3 counts 15 amino acids. The CDR3 DNA has 45 bases and is translated from base 1. The V end loses 3 bases and the J end loses 0 bases, and a stretch of 12 bases separates them.

Library preparation used multiplex PCR. TCRdb names Illumina HiSeq 4000 as the instrument used. iRepertoire HTBI primers and Arm-PCR amplification of CDR3 regions were used to construct TCR beta libraries. PCR products were gel purified before sequencing. Per the authors' processing: Gene usage analysis of CDR3 amino acid clonotypes used the 62 TRBV and 12 to 15 TRBJ segments found across samples. Filtered high-quality paired reads were merged into contigs using COPE and FqMerger. BLAST was used to align contigs to IMGT TRBV, TRBD and TRBJ reference genes, with CDR3 defined following IMGT. Clonotypes above 0.1% frequency were classified as highly expanded clones. Shannon entropy served as the measure of repertoire diversity, while the Gini coefficient captured V-J evenness. Public clonotypes were defined as clonotypes shared by more than one individual. In-frame beta chains were kept once TCRdb had trimmed the public reads at Q25 with fastp and called clones with MiXCR. When rows share a CDR3 protein, they turn into one entry using the most common DNA and genes. These V and J calls originate from TCRdb's pipeline instead of the authors' own analysis. The sample yields fewer than 650,000 distinct CDR3 sequences; roughly 15% were counted once. 18% of the sample is held by the ten biggest clonotypes.

The data were also submitted as part of a second study, on T cells in Graves' hyperthyroidism and ophthalmopathy. The second paper states: Stable Graves' hyperthyroidism was defined as no progression to ophthalmopathy during 18 months of follow-up. Hyperthyroidism patients were aged 18 to 65 years and newly diagnosed, with disease duration of less than 2 months. The study excluded patients with uncontrolled infections, other autoimmune diseases, pregnancy or lactation. Clinical symptoms, serum thyroxine and TRAb, thyroid ultrasound, and orbital computed tomography formed the basis for the diagnoses. For the first round of RT-PCR on the TCR CDR3, the HTBI primer set was used together with the Qiagen OneStep RT-PCR kit. Most expanded thyroid clonotypes (frequency above 0.001) were also detected in blood, a finding suggesting that blood repertoires may reflect thyroid immune responses. In cross-validation, a model built on a 13 V-J signature told ophthalmopathy apart from stable hyperthyroidism with about 90% sensitivity and about 81% specificity, and in testing the same model reached 80%/75%. In validation, the model predicted progression to ophthalmopathy a median of about 6 months before onset, with roughly 71% sensitivity and nearly 75% specificity. To identify distinguishing TCR V-J signatures, a discovery cohort of about a hundred patients was used, comprising some 45 with Graves' ophthalmopathy and 57 with stable Graves' hyperthyroidism. An independent validation cohort of around 20 hyperthyroidism patients and more than 15 patients who later progressed to ophthalmopathy tested prospective prediction of ophthalmopathy. The 100 or so discovery patients were divided at random into training and test sets in a 7:3 ratio. The study also compared thyroid tissue and blood T-cell repertoires from roughly six Graves' hyperthyroidism patients. After blood sampling, hyperthyroidism patients were treated with methimazole at a starting dose of 30 mg daily, and ophthalmopathy patients were treated with high-dose intravenous methylprednisolone. Libraries were constructed in a second round of multiplex PCR, after which size selection and purification were carried out. Sequencing of the libraries was done on an Illumina HiSeq2000 using paired-end 100 bp reads. SOAPnuke was used to process the raw data, throwing out any read that contained adapters or uncalled bases, had a mean Phred below 15, or lacked an exact constant-primer or identifier match. High-quality paired reads were merged using COPE v1.2.5, and each unique nucleotide sequence was defined as a clonotype. MiTCR v1.1 was used to align the clonotypes against IMGT TRBV, TRBD and TRBJ reference segments. The analysis was restricted to V-J combinations with a frequency above 0.0001, which together covered about 99% of the repertoires. The TCS score was defined as the ratio of F50 (clonal expansion) to E x V (chaos), calculated using BLOSUM62-based TCRdist between CDR3 peptides within each V-J. Welch's t-statistics and random forest reduced fewer than 550 V-J features to fewer than 15, which were used in a naive Bayes classifier (R e1071). No statistical method was used to set the sample size in advance, and investigators knew the group allocation. TCR Vbeta CDR3 sequencing of 130 to 150 peripheral blood samples (around 45 ophthalmopathy, 75 hyperthyroidism and around 17 progressor patients) is reported in the paper.

This receptor was obtained from a woman under 40 with Graves disease. Donor details come from another sample of the same person, matched by shared clones. The sequence joins TRBV12-3 or TRBV12-4 to TRBJ2-7, with the D segment identity uncertain. Sequencing was performed on peripheral blood mononuclear cells (PBMCs), taken at new diagnosis, from a patient treated with antithyroid drugs. The DNA is as follows: TGTGCCAGCAGTTTCTGGCCGGGCGGCTCCTACGAGCAGTACTTC. Its protein product is CASSFWPGGSYEQYF.